The 20 T cell receptor beta chains presented below share a single source sample, sequenced in a study of blood T cells in healthy people across ages. The authors ran a second PCR of roughly 6 to 12 cycles using a sample-barcoded 5' primer and a J-beta primer mix. Each CDR3 protein is one row after TCRdb ran MiXCR on the 5' RACE reads. The sample shows fewer than 950,000 distinct CDR3 sequences, roughly 50% of them seen only once. Sequenced input: blood. Every receptor here comes from a man older than 75 in good health.

The CDR3 sequence: CASSRRWGEETQYF. The CDR3 nucleotides are TGTGCCAGCAGCCGCCGTTGGGGAGAGGAGACCCAGTACTTC. This chain uses TRBV6-1 with TRBJ2-4; D perhaps matches TRBD2 (5 bases). TRBJ2-5 explains the end of the DNA better; the J call may be wrong. Germline CDR1 and CDR2: MNHNS and SASEGT. The CDR3 spans 14 residues.

The chain joins TRBV27 to TRBJ2-3, with 12 bases that match TRBD2. The V gene's germline CDR1 is MNHEY and CDR2 SMNVEV (reference sequence). V gave up 2 bases and J gave up 0 bases; unmatched junction bases: 6. This CDR3 comprises 18 residues. The CDR3 coding sequence is TGTGCCAGCAGTTTACTGGCTAGCGGGAGGGCTAGCACAGATACGCAGTATTTT. It translates to CASSLLASGRASTDTQYF.

This clonotype turned up a few times. The genes are TRBV10-3 and TRBJ2-5; 8 nucleotides line up with TRBD1. The J call may be incorrect, as the DNA end agrees better with TRBJ2-7. CDR1 ENHRY and CDR2 SYGVKD come from the germline V gene. CDR3 size: 13 residues. The CDR3 coding sequence is TGTGCCATCAGTGGAATGACAGGGGACGAGCAGTACTTC. This encodes CAISGMTGDEQYF.

Remarks on this clonotype: This may be a read error: a much more frequent sequence differs by one nucleotide. The chain is built from TRBV7-9 and TRBJ2-3; the match to TRBD2 covers 7 bases. Trimming cost V 5 bases and J 6 bases; bases outside gene matches: 8. CDR1 and CDR2 (germline): SEHNR, FQNEAQ (reference sequence). CDR3 length: 14 residues. The CDR3 loop reads CASSVQREGDTQYF. CDR3 sequence (DNA): TGTGCCAGCAGCGTCCAGCGGGAAGGTGATACGCAGTATTTT. Using reference TRBV7-9 and TRBJ2-3 for the parts outside the CDR3, the full variable domain is DTGVSQNPRHKITKRGQNVTFRCDPISEHNRLYWYRQTLGQGPEFLTYFQNEAQLEKSRLLSDRFSAERPKGSFSTLEIQRTEQGDSAMYLCASSVQREGDTQYFGPGTRLTVL.

V usage is TRBV6-1 and J usage is TRBJ1-2, with D maybe TRBD1 (6 bases). This CDR3 contains 13 residues. Trimming pared 6 bases from V and 4 bases from J, leaving 12 bases between. Germline V gene data show CDR1 as MNHNS and CDR2 as SASEGT. CDR3 nucleotide sequence: TGTGCCAGCAGAGCCGGGACAAGCTATGGCTACACCTTC. This codes for CASRAGTSYGYTF.

The rearrangement links TRBV20-1 to TRBJ2-1; 8 nucleotides align to TRBD2. The CDR3 is 14 residues long. In germline, CDR1 is DFQATT, CDR2 SNEGSKA (reference sequence). V was pared by 3 bases and J by 4 bases, with 5 bases of the junction left unmatched. CDR3 amino acids: CSARGGTRYNEQFF. In nucleotides, the CDR3 is TGCAGTGCTAGGGGGGGGACTAGATACAATGAGCAGTTCTTC.

The rearrangement links TRBV5-1 to TRBJ1-1; TRBD1 is a possible D gene (5 bases). The CDR3 loop spans 16 amino acids. The germline V gene has CDR1 SGHRS and CDR2 YFSETQ. Trimming took off 4 bases at V and 4 bases at J, with 20 bases between the two ends. In DNA form, the CDR3 reads TGCGCCAGCAGCCACCAAGGGGTAGGGGTGGGCACTGAAGCTTTCTTT. Protein: CASSHQGVGVGTEAFF.

The J gene is TRBJ2-7, the V gene TRBV20-1; 16 nucleotides line up with TRBD2. V lost 5 bases to trimming and J lost 6 bases; unmatched junction nucleotides: 7. The CDR3 loop spans 15 amino acids. CDR1 is DFQATT and CDR2 is SNEGSKA in the germline V gene (reference sequence). The chain's CDR3 is CSAYGTSGRAGEQYF. The CDR3 DNA reads TGCAGTGCTTATGGGACTAGCGGGAGGGCAGGCGAGCAGTACTTC.

DNA of the CDR3: TGCAGTGCTAGAGATATCACAGGAGTTCGCTACACCTTC. This codes for CSARDITGVRYTF. The J gene is TRBJ1-2, the V gene TRBV20-1, with D possibly TRBD1 on 5 matching bases. Deletions cut 0 bases from V and 9 bases from J, with 14 bases between. This CDR3 is built from 13 residues. Germline V CDR1 and CDR2: DFQATT, SNEGSKA (reference sequence).

The CDR3 sequence is CASSPTITDTQYF. CDR3 coding DNA: TGCGCCAGCAGCCCGACCATCACAGATACGCAGTATTTT. This chain links TRBV5-1 with TRBJ2-3; D not certain. The V and J ends lost 4 bases and 2 bases respectively, with 8 bases between them. This CDR3 contains 13 residues. Germline V gene lookup returns CDR1 SGHRS and CDR2 YFSETQ.

The rearrangement uses TRBV24-1 and TRBJ2-7; a possible D gene is TRBD2 (7 bases). CDR1 and CDR2 from the germline V gene are KGHDR and SFDVKD. The CDR3 sequence is 13 residues long. V lost 7 bases, J lost 3 bases, and 12 bases lay in between. CDR3 sequence (DNA): TGTGCCACCAGCGAGGGGGGGCTCTACGAGCAGTACTTC. As protein: CATSEGGLYEQYF.

For this clonotype: The CDR3 carries no conserved terminal phenylalanine or tryptophan, so it likely arises from a read error. The CDR3 region is CASSLAAGVSYEQYI. The CDR3 DNA follows: TGCGCCAGCAGCTTGGCTGCGGGGGTTTCCTACGAGCAGTACATC. The rearrangement links TRBV5-1 to TRBJ2-7; 7 bases are a match to TRBD2. Germline values: CDR1 SGHRS, CDR2 YFSETQ. V lost 0 bases and J lost 1; bases outside the gene matches: 4. This CDR3 has 15 amino acids.

This clonotype was counted between two and nine times. The chain employs TRBV11-1 and TRBJ2-1, with 10 bases that match TRBD2. V dropped 8 bases and J dropped 8; count of bases not matched to a gene: 9. There are 14 residues in the CDR3. Germline V gene data show CDR1 as SGHAT and CDR2 as FQDESV (reference sequence). CDR3 sequence reads: CASGVPLAGDEQFF. The CDR3 coding sequence is TGTGCCAGCGGCGTCCCGCTAGCGGGAGATGAGCAGTTCTTC.

The chain carries TRBV4-2 and TRBJ1-6; the D gene is possibly TRBD1 (5 bases). Trimming shortened V by 1 base and J by 14 bases, and 18 bases separated the two germline ends. The CDR3 has 15 amino acids. In germline, CDR1 is LGHNA, CDR2 YNFKEQ. CDR3 amino acids: CASSQGGSPWVTLHF. As DNA, the CDR3 is TGTGCCAGCAGCCAAGGGGGGAGCCCTTGGGTTACCCTCCACTTT.

CDR3 nucleotides: TGCAGCGTATCCACAGGGGGCGGCGAGACCCAGTACTTC. Its protein product is CSVSTGGGETQYF. The rearrangement links TRBV29-1 to TRBJ2-5; TRBD1 aligns across 9 bases. The germline gives CDR1 SQVTM, CDR2 ANQGSEA. The CDR3 has 13 residues. V shed 6 bases, J shed 5 bases, and the junction held 7 bases outside the gene matches. Based on the CDR3 plus reference TRBV29-1 and TRBJ2-5, the full variable domain is SAVISQKPSRDICQRGTSLTIQCQVDSQVTMMFWYRQQPGQSLTLIATANQGSEATYESGFVIDKFPISRPNLTFSTLTVSNMSPEDSSIYLCSVSTGGGETQYFGPGTRLLVL.

Here the CDR3 DNA reads TGTGCCAGCAGTTTAGCGAACAGGGCCGAAGCTTTCTTT. This gives the protein CASSLANRAEAFF. The chain joins TRBV12-3 or TRBV12-4 to TRBJ1-1, with D perhaps matching TRBD1 (6 bases). Between the trimmed V and J ends, which lost 0 bases and 8 bases, there was a span of 10 bases. This CDR3 has 13 residues.

This chain uses TRBV5-1 with TRBJ2-1, with 9 bases aligning to TRBD1. J lost 7 bases, V lost 4 bases, and 9 bases had no gene match. Germline CDR1 and CDR2: SGHRS and YFSETQ. The CDR3 consists of 15 residues. The CDR3 DNA sequence: TGCGCCAGCAGCCGAAACAGGGGGCAGTGGAATGAGCAGTTCTTC. Protein sequence: CASSRNRGQWNEQFF.

This clonotype is a singleton in its sample. J is TRBJ1-4 and V is TRBV5-7, with 8 bases aligning to TRBD1. TRBV5-7 is marked as an open reading frame, function uncertain. J lost 0 bases, V lost 5 bases, and 6 bases had no gene match. This CDR3 has 16 amino acids. CDR3 in amino acids: CASSPSTGATNEKLFF. The CDR3 nucleotides read TGTGCCAGCAGTCCTTCGACAGGGGCAACTAATGAAAAACTGTTTTTT.

CDR3 nucleotide sequence: TGTGCCAGCAGTTTAAGCGGAAACTCTGGAAACACCATATATTTT. This translates into CASSLSGNSGNTIYF. This chain connects TRBV12-3 or TRBV12-4 to TRBJ1-3; D is ambiguous. The V gene lost 2 bases and the J gene lost 0 bases, with 8 bases spanning the gap. The CDR3 totals 15 residues.

The chain joins TRBV27 to TRBJ1-2; D is uncertain. The CDR3 totals 14 residues. Trimming left V 0 bases short and J 8 bases short, with 13 bases between. Germline V gives CDR1 MNHEY, CDR2 SMNVEV (reference sequence). CDR3 nucleotide sequence: TGTGCCAGCAGTTTATCGAGCGGGTCGTCGGGCTACACCTTC. Encoded protein: CASSLSSGSSGYTF.